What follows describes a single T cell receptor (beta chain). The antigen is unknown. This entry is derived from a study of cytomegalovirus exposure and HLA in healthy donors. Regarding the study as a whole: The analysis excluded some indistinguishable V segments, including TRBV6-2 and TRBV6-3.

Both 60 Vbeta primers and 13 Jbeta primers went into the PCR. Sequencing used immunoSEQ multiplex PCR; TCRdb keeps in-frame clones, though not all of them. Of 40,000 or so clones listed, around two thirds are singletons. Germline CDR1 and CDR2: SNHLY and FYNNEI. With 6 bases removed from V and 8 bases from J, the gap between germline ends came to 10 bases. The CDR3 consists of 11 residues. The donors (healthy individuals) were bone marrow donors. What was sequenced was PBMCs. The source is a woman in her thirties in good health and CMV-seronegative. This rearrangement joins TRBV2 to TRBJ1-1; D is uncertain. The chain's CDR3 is CASRLEREAFF. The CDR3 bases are TGTGCCAGCAGATTGGAGAGGGAAGCTTTCTTT.